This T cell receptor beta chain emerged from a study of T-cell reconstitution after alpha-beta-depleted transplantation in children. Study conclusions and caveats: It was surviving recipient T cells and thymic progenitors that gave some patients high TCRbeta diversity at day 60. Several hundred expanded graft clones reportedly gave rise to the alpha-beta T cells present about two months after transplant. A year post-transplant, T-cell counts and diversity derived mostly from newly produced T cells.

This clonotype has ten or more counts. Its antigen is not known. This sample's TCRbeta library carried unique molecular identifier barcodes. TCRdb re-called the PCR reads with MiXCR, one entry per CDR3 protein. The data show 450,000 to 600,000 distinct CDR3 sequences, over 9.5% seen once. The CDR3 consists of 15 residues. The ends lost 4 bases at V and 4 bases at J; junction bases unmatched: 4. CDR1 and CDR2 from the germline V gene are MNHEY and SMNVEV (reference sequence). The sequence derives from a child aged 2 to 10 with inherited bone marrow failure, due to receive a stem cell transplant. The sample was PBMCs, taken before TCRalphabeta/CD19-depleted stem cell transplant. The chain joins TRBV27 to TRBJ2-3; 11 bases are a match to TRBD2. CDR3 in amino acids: CASSSLAGGSDTQYF. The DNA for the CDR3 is TGTGCCAGCAGTTCTCTAGCGGGAGGATCAGATACGCAGTATTTT.